The rows below give T cell receptor beta chains drawn from one sample of a study of identical twins. In TCRdb, the 5' RACE reads were re-called with MiXCR into one record per CDR3 protein. In the table there are 1.5 million to 2 million distinct CDR3 sequences, roughly a third of which are singletons. Sequenced material: cord blood. The receptor set was obtained from a newborn girl in good health. CDR3s include the opening cysteine and the closing phenylalanine or tryptophan. The order of the fields is D gene, J gene, clone size, V gene, CDR3 DNA, CDR3 protein. A D gene is named only where the DNA matches it firmly. A row's size may be missing; if present it is once, few, many or a size class.

>TRBD2|TRBJ2-7|many|TRBV12-3/TRBV12-4
TGTGCCAGCAGTTTAAGGACTAGTTCCTCCTACGAGCAGTACTTC
CASSLRTSSSYEQYF
>TRBD2|TRBJ2-5|.|TRBV6-1
TGTGCCAGCAGTGACCCCCTTAGACTAGCGCAAGAGACCCAGTACTTC
CASSDPLRLAQETQYF
>TRBD1|TRBJ1-4|.|TRBV20-1
TGCAGTGCTAGAGATAGGGGGCCAACTAATGAAAAACTGTTTTTT
CSARDRGPTNEKLFF
>.|TRBJ2-4|.|TRBV5-1
TGCGCCAGAAGCTTGGCCAGGGCCAAAAACATTCAGTACTTC
CARSLARAKNIQYF
>.|TRBJ2-7|few|TRBV20-1
TGCAGTGCCCTCATAGGGCATGAGCAGTACTTC
CSALIGHEQYF
>.|TRBJ1-2|.|TRBV6-1
TGTGCCAGCGGTGAAGCGGGGCACTATGGCTACACCTTC
CASGEAGHYGYTF
>.|TRBJ2-2|.|TRBV5-1
TGCGCCAGCAGCTCGACAACCAGGGGTCTCGGCGGGGAGCTGTTTTTT
CASSSTTRGLGGELFF
>TRBD2|TRBJ2-7|.|TRBV20-1
TGCAGTGCTAGCTCGCGGGGGGCCAAAATCTACGAGCAGTACTTC
CSASSRGAKIYEQYF
>TRBD2|TRBJ2-1|.|TRBV4-2
TGTGCCAGCAGCTTAAATAGGGGACTACTAAATGAGCAGTTCTTC
CASSLNRGLLNEQFF
>TRBD1|TRBJ2-3|few|TRBV25-1
TGTGCCAGCAGCCCCATTAGGGGGCGGATTACTAGCACAGATACGCAGTATTTT
CASSPIRGRITSTDTQYF
>.|TRBJ1-1|.|TRBV11-2
TGTGCCAGCAGCCCAACCTCGGGGGGCGCTGAAGCTTTCTTT
CASSPTSGGAEAFF
>TRBD2|TRBJ2-7|.|TRBV5-1
TGCGCCAGCAGGAGATATAGCGGGAGTTACAATGAGCAGTACTTC
CASRRYSGSYNEQYF
>TRBD2|TRBJ2-1|.|TRBV20-1
TGCAGTGCCACCCGACTAGCGGGCGGTAGTGACAATGAGCAGTTCTTC
CSATRLAGGSDNEQFF
>.|TRBJ2-5|few|TRBV28
TGTGCCAGCAGTTTATTTGGGAGGGAGACCCAGTACTTC
CASSLFGRETQYF
>TRBD2|TRBJ2-1|.|TRBV4-1
TGCGCCAGCAGCCAAGAGGGTAGCGGGAGGGCCCTCGGTGAGCAGTTCTTC
CASSQEGSGRALGEQFF
>TRBD2|TRBJ2-1|few|TRBV3-1
TGTGCCAGCAGCCAAGAACGGGAGGGCCGAAATGAGCAGTTCTTC
CASSQEREGRNEQFF
>TRBD2|TRBJ2-1|few|TRBV5-1
TGCGCCAGCAGCTTACTCGGGACTAGTGACAATGAGCAGTTCTTC
CASSLLGTSDNEQFF
>.|TRBJ1-4|few|TRBV20-1
TGCAGTGCTAGAGAGAGGAGACCAAATGAAAAACTGTTTTTT
CSARERRPNEKLFF
>TRBD2|TRBJ2-1|few|TRBV6-1
TGTGCCAGCAGCCCAGAGAAATTACGACTAGCGGGGGCGAGCTCCTACAATGAGCAGTTCTTC
CASSPEKLRLAGASSYNEQFF
>.|TRBJ1-1|.|TRBV4-1
TGCGCCAGCAGCCAAGATAAAGCTCGGATGAACACTGAAGCTTTCTTT
CASSQDKARMNTEAFF
>TRBD1|TRBJ1-6|.|TRBV20-1
TGCAGTGTCCCCGGGACAGCTTATTCACCCCTCCACTTT
CSVPGTAYSPLHF
>TRBD1|TRBJ1-2|.|TRBV5-1
TGCGCCAGCAGCTTGTCCCGACAGGGGGCGGAGGGCTACACCTTC
CASSLSRQGAEGYTF
>.|TRBJ2-7|few|TRBV2
TGTGCCAGCAGCGCGTATGGAGGGATGGCCTACGAGCAGTACTTC
CASSAYGGMAYEQYF
>TRBD2|TRBJ2-2|few|TRBV27
TGTGCCAGCAGCGGACTAGCGGGAGTGACTGGGGAGCTGTTTTTT
CASSGLAGVTGELFF
>.|TRBJ2-7|few|TRBV12-3/TRBV12-4
TGTGCCAGCAGGAGAGCGGGTTCTCAATACAATGAGCAGTACTTC
CASRRAGSQYNEQYF
>.|TRBJ1-2|.|TRBV21-1
TGTGCCAGCAGCAAACTCGTCAGGAGTAACTATGGCTACACCTTC
CASSKLVRSNYGYTF
>.|TRBJ1-2|few|TRBV20-1
TGCAGTGCTAGGAATCAGGGGCCCAATGGCTACACCTTC
CSARNQGPNGYTF
>TRBD2|TRBJ2-3|.|TRBV20-1
TGCAGTGCTAGAGGGGGACTAGCGGACGGCACAGATACGCAGTATTTT
CSARGGLADGTDTQYF
>.|TRBJ2-3|few|TRBV20-1
TGCAGTGCTAGAGATCGACGAGGGAGGCATACGCAGTATTTT
CSARDRRGRHTQYF
>TRBD2|TRBJ2-7|.|TRBV7-2
TGTGCCAGCAGCCCCACGGGGGGAGGAACCTACGAGCAGTACTTC
CASSPTGGGTYEQYF
>.|TRBJ2-4|.|TRBV6-2/TRBV6-3
TGTGCCAGCAATCCCTCCAGCAAGGGAGCCGACAAAAACATTCAGTACTTC
CASNPSSKGADKNIQYF
>TRBD1|TRBJ2-7|few|TRBV20-1
TGCAGTGCTGTAGACCGGGACAGGATCTACGAGCAGTACTTC
CSAVDRDRIYEQYF
>TRBD2|TRBJ2-3|.|TRBV5-1
TGCGCCAGCAGCTTGGACCGGGGGGGTAGCACAGATACGCAGTATTTT
CASSLDRGGSTDTQYF
>.|TRBJ1-1|.|TRBV27
TGTGCCAGCAGTTCGATTTGGGCTGAAGCTTTCTTT
CASSSIWAEAFF
>.|TRBJ1-2|.|TRBV10-3
TGTGCCATCAGTGAGTCGAAACTAACGTATGGGGGGTATGGCTACACCTTC
CAISESKLTYGGYGYTF
>TRBD1|TRBJ1-5|.|TRBV19
TGTGCCAGTAGTATATGGACAGGGGGCAATCAGCCCCAGCATTTT
CASSIWTGGNQPQHF
>TRBD2|TRBJ2-3|few|TRBV24-1
TGTGCCACCAGTGATTTGATCTTCCCGGGAGGGGGGGGTAGCACAGATACGCAGTATTTT
CATSDLIFPGGGGSTDTQYF
>.|TRBJ1-2|few|TRBV3-1
TGTGCCAGCAGCCAGGGAGGGTACAAGGGCTACACCTTC
CASSQGGYKGYTF
>.|TRBJ2-3|.|TRBV14
TGTGCCAGCAGCCAAAGTCGGGACCATTCCACAGATACGCAGTATTTT
CASSQSRDHSTDTQYF
>TRBD2|TRBJ2-2|.|TRBV7-9
TGTGCCAGCAGCTTAGCCCTGTGGCGGGAGTCCAACACCGGGGAGCTGTTTTTT
CASSLALWRESNTGELFF
>TRBD2|TRBJ2-1|.|TRBV4-2
TGTGCCAGCAGCCAGGGACTAGCGGGGGCCCGCTCCTACAATGAGCAGTTCTTC
CASSQGLAGARSYNEQFF
>TRBD2|TRBJ2-3|few|TRBV20-1
TGCAGTGCTAGAACTAGCGGGAGGGGGTCCACAGATACGCAGTATTTT
CSARTSGRGSTDTQYF
>.|TRBJ1-2|.|TRBV6-1
TGTGCCAGCAGTGGAATCGCACAAGGCTACACCTTC
CASSGIAQGYTF
>TRBD1|TRBJ2-7|.|TRBV7-8
TGTGCCAGCAGCTTAGCGGAGACAGGGTACTACGAGCAGTACTTC
CASSLAETGYYEQYF
>TRBD1|TRBJ1-1|many|TRBV10-3
TGTGCCATCAGTGAGGGACAGGGGAACACTGAAGCTTTCTTT
CAISEGQGNTEAFF
>.|TRBJ2-5|few|TRBV24-1
TGTGCCACCAGTGACCCCACACCGTCCCAAGAGACCCAGTACTTC
CATSDPTPSQETQYF
>TRBD2|TRBJ2-7|.|TRBV10-3
TGTGCCATCAGTACTAGCGGGGGGAACTACGAGCAGTACTTC
CAISTSGGNYEQYF
>TRBD2|TRBJ2-7|.|TRBV6-5
TGTGCCAGCAGTTACCGCTCGCTAGCGGGCCCTACCTCCTACGAGCAGTACTTC
CASSYRSLAGPTSYEQYF
>TRBD2|TRBJ2-1|few|TRBV5-1
TGCGCCAGCATGTTCCTAGCGGGAGCGAATGAGCAGTTCTTC
CASMFLAGANEQFF
>.|TRBJ1-6|.|TRBV2
TGTGCCAGCAGTGAATTGTCAGCTAACTATAATTCACCCCTCCACTTT
CASSELSANYNSPLHF
>TRBD1|TRBJ2-1|many|TRBV5-1
TGCGCCAGCAGCTTGGGAAACCAGGGGGTTAAGAGGAACAATGAGCAGTTCTTC
CASSLGNQGVKRNNEQFF
>.|TRBJ2-1|few|TRBV18
TGTGCCAGCTCACCACCACGGGGGCACAGAGAGGCTGAGCAGTTCTTC
CASSPPRGHREAEQFF
>.|TRBJ2-4|.|TRBV28
TGTGCCAGCAGTTTCAATAGAAGGCTAGCCAAAAACATTCAGTACTTC
CASSFNRRLAKNIQYF
>.|TRBJ2-1|.|TRBV12-3/TRBV12-4
TGTGCCAGCAGTGGGGATCGGCGGGATAGTGACAATGAGCAGTTCTTC
CASSGDRRDSDNEQFF
>.|TRBJ2-3|.|TRBV28
TGTGCCACCAAACGAACAGGGCCCACAGATACGCAGTATTTT
CATKRTGPTDTQYF
>.|TRBJ2-2|.|TRBV9
TGTGCCAGCAGCCGTGCGTTCACCGGGGAGCTGTTTTTT
CASSRAFTGELFF
>.|TRBJ1-1|.|TRBV12-3/TRBV12-4
TGTGCCAGCAGTGGATTCGAGTGGGGTGAAGCTTTCTTT
CASSGFEWGEAFF
>TRBD1|TRBJ2-4|.|TRBV24-1
TGTGCCACCAGTGATTGGGGACAGCCTAAAGGGGAGCAGTACTTC
CATSDWGQPKGEQYF
>TRBD1|TRBJ1-5|.|TRBV7-8
TGTGCCAGCAGCTTTTCAAACAGGGGCGGGTTTGGCAATCAGCCCCAGCATTTT
CASSFSNRGGFGNQPQHF